These T cell receptor beta chains were read from a single sample in a study of graft-versus-host responses after intestinal transplantation. TCRdb's copy holds only in-frame clones and misses some; the assay was immunoSEQ multiplex PCR. The sample holds tens of thousands of clones; around 90% are singletons and the top ten take approximately 6.3%. The source was bone marrow, collected 700 to 850 days after intestinal transplantation. These receptors all stem from a human patient who received an intestinal transplant, so some T cells may come from the graft donor. Both conserved end residues are part of each CDR3. Fields, in order: J gene, V gene, CDR3 protein.

J gene: TRBJ1-2
V gene: TRBV6-5
CDR3 protein: CATTLGGYGYTF

J gene: TRBJ2-5
V gene: TRBV4-1
CDR3 protein: CASSQVLAGQETQYF

J gene: TRBJ2-2
V gene: TRBV30
CDR3 protein: CAWSVQTPTNGGELFF

J gene: TRBJ2-7
V gene: TRBV6-5
CDR3 protein: CASSFGGVSYEQYF

J gene: TRBJ1-2
V gene: TRBV5-4
CDR3 protein: CASSSNRGPGYTF

J gene: TRBJ1-2
V gene: TRBV19
CDR3 protein: CASTTWEGGYTF

J gene: TRBJ1-2
V gene: TRBV10-3
CDR3 protein: CAIAGQDRYTF

J gene: TRBJ2-3
V gene: TRBV27
CDR3 protein: CASSPEPGLAGVDTQYF

J gene: TRBJ2-7
V gene: TRBV27
CDR3 protein: CASSSGEGYEQYF

J gene: TRBJ1-6
V gene: TRBV20-1
CDR3 protein: CSARENSPLHF

J gene: TRBJ2-1
V gene: TRBV27
CDR3 protein: CASSTGGEQFF

J gene: TRBJ2-1
V gene: TRBV27
CDR3 protein: CASIVAGGHNEQFF

J gene: TRBJ2-5
V gene: TRBV27
CDR3 protein: CASSLSIQETQYF

J gene: TRBJ2-5
V gene: TRBV28
CDR3 protein: CASSLASGDYETQYF

J gene: TRBJ1-1
V gene: TRBV11-1
CDR3 protein: CASSIGRVLNTEAFF

J gene: TRBJ2-3
V gene: TRBV27
CDR3 protein: CASSLTSGSTDTQYF

J gene: TRBJ2-3
V gene: TRBV11-2
CDR3 protein: CASSLVTAGARDTQYF

J gene: TRBJ1-1
V gene: TRBV14
CDR3 protein: CASSHPLRAFF

J gene: TRBJ1-4
V gene: TRBV7-9
CDR3 protein: CASSTAGEGGEKLFF

J gene: TRBJ1-4
V gene: TRBV11-2
CDR3 protein: CASSPGGEKLFF

J gene: TRBJ2-1
V gene: TRBV11-3
CDR3 protein: CASSVQGDEQFF

J gene: TRBJ2-7
V gene: TRBV5-5
CDR3 protein: CASSLFDVVGDEQYF

J gene: TRBJ2-7
V gene: TRBV20-1
CDR3 protein: CSATDSTEQYF

J gene: TRBJ2-1
V gene: TRBV10-3
CDR3 protein: CAIGREATNEQFF

J gene: TRBJ2-7
V gene: TRBV14
CDR3 protein: CASSQVGGRGRFPYEQYF

J gene: TRBJ2-5
V gene: TRBV27
CDR3 protein: CASSWGQGGETQYF

J gene: TRBJ2-7
V gene: TRBV4-2
CDR3 protein: CASSPRGSSADYEQYF

J gene: TRBJ2-7
V gene: TRBV27
CDR3 protein: CASSLKSSGEQYF

J gene: TRBJ2-7
V gene: TRBV18
CDR3 protein: CASSQGDSDFYEQYF

J gene: TRBJ2-2
V gene: TRBV9
CDR3 protein: CASTSGRTGELFF

J gene: TRBJ1-2
V gene: TRBV5-4
CDR3 protein: CASSLEQGYGYTF

J gene: TRBJ1-6
V gene: TRBV12-5
CDR3 protein: CASGQLNSPLHF

J gene: TRBJ2-4
V gene: TRBV6-1
CDR3 protein: CASSETIQGTDIQYF

J gene: TRBJ2-5
V gene: TRBV29-1
CDR3 protein: CSVETLSGDGTQYF

J gene: TRBJ2-1
V gene: TRBV5-4
CDR3 protein: CASSLDGLTRGSDNEQFF

J gene: TRBJ2-1
V gene: TRBV28
CDR3 protein: CASSLWRGSSYNEQFF

J gene: TRBJ1-1
V gene: TRBV4-2
CDR3 protein: CASSQVGSNTEAFF

J gene: TRBJ2-3
V gene: TRBV9
CDR3 protein: CASSVEGADAQYF

J gene: TRBJ2-7
V gene: TRBV14
CDR3 protein: CASSQEAGIDYEQYF

J gene: TRBJ2-7
V gene: TRBV7-2
CDR3 protein: CASSPQGVSSYEQYF